This T cell receptor beta chain appears in the sequencing data of a study of PD-L1 blockade in urothelial cancer (TCRdb year 2017). For the study in its entirety: Therapy was started at some point between 2012 and 2014 for all patients, and atezolizumab 1,200 mg was administered intravenously every 3 weeks. About 85% of the roughly 30 patients were males with bladder-origin urothelial cancer, and about 60% of the roughly 29 reported a prior smoking history. Patients had an ECOG performance status of 0 or 1 and had received between 0 and 3 prior chemotherapy regimens. Blood samples were analyzed at 3 weeks after treatment start (second dose) and at 6 weeks after treatment start. Blood samples yielded a median of about 150,000 T cells and tens of thousands of unique TCRs, with median clonality roughly 0.084. Somatic, immune and clinical correlates of response to PD-L1 blockade with atezolizumab in urothelial cancer were the focus of an exploratory multi-omic analysis. Pretreatment tumor samples, along with matched peripheral blood serially collected before and after atezolizumab treatment, were subjected to TCR sequencing. Durable clinical benefit was defined as progression-free survival longer than 6 months, and TCR features were also tested against progression-free and overall survival. In the same patients who had TCR sequencing, pretreatment tumors also underwent whole exome sequencing and RNA sequencing. Roughly 9 patients reached durable clinical benefit, while some 19 patients did not. Pretreatment blood TCR-seq was available for fewer than 30 patients, at least one posttreatment blood collection was obtained for about 24 patients, and tumor TCR-seq was available for about 24 patients. What the work shows at the level of the full study, not this receptor alone: Improved progression-free and overall survival was found to be associated with pretreatment peripheral blood TCR clonality below the median. At 3 weeks after the start of treatment, tumor-associated TCR clones in peripheral blood had expanded more in patients with durable benefit (n of about 22, p = 0.022). Because of the small sample size (n = 29) and the many exploratory analyses performed, the results are intended to be regarded as hypothesis-generating.

Details on this clone: Its specific antigen is unknown. No qualities accompany the bases; no much larger clone lies one base away.

To estimate absolute template abundance from read counts, synthetic TCR analog templates were spiked into each PCR. Using the immunoSEQ assay, TCRbeta CDR3 regions were amplified from genomic DNA with bias-controlled V and J gene primers. Rearranged TCRbeta segments were sequenced at approximately 20X coverage. The study's processing was this. Clustering was used to correct sequencing errors, and CDR3s were annotated against IMGT to assign V, D and J genes. Out-of-frame and stop-codon sequences were excluded, and only productive TCRbeta rearrangements were used in downstream analyses. Clonality was computed as one minus Shannon entropy normalized by the log of the number of unique productive sequences. Fisher's exact test with Benjamini-Hochberg correction, at a threshold of adjusted p below 0.01, was used to find clones that differed between time points or between blood and tumor. The immuneACCESS repertoire file appears here via TCRdb, limited to in-frame rearrangements. These files lack a portion of the clones; in checked studies, under half of the deficit traces to unresolved V genes, and the cause of the others is not known. From that table come the V and J calls and clone size; the DNA was used to work out D and trimming. Across this sample there are 68,000 or so clones, with more than 80% seen only once. The top ten clonotypes cover approximately 5.1% of the sample.

The time point label of this sample denotes: pretreatment peripheral blood. The cohort included about 30 patients with locally advanced or metastatic urothelial carcinoma who were treated at Memorial Sloan Kettering on a trial protocol. Peripheral blood mononuclear cells were collected pretreatment and during treatment, with between 1 and 8 total time points per patient. The Qiagen DNeasy Blood extraction kit was used to purify genomic DNA from total PBMCs and tumor samples. PBMCs were collected pretreatment and during treatment, and were isolated and stored as previously described. For CDR1 and CDR2, the germline V gene (reference sequence) lists PRHDT and FYEKMQ. The junction carries 11 bases between V and J, which are trimmed by 0 bases and 0 bases respectively. Measured from the cysteine to the phenylalanine, the CDR3 is 16 residues long. Here the CDR3 DNA is all that survives: 48 bases in frame from base 1.

This clonotype originated in a man in his 70s with urothelial cancer. The chain is assembled from TRBV13 and TRBJ1-2, with a weak D call of TRBD1 (5 bases match). The sample here was PBMCs, taken around atezolizumab (anti-PD-L1) treatment. The CDR3 in this case is CASSLGTVRANYGYTF. The DNA sequence is given as TGTGCCAGCAGCTTAGGGACAGTTAGAGCTAACTATGGCTACACCTTC. When the CDR3 is completed using the reference TRBV13 and TRBJ1-2 genes on either side, the full variable domain is AAGVIQSPRHLIKEKRETATLKCYPIPRHDTVYWYQQGPGQDPQFLISFYEKMQSDKGSIPDRFSAQQFSDYHSELNMSSLELGDSALYFCASSLGTVRANYGYTFGSGTRLTVV.